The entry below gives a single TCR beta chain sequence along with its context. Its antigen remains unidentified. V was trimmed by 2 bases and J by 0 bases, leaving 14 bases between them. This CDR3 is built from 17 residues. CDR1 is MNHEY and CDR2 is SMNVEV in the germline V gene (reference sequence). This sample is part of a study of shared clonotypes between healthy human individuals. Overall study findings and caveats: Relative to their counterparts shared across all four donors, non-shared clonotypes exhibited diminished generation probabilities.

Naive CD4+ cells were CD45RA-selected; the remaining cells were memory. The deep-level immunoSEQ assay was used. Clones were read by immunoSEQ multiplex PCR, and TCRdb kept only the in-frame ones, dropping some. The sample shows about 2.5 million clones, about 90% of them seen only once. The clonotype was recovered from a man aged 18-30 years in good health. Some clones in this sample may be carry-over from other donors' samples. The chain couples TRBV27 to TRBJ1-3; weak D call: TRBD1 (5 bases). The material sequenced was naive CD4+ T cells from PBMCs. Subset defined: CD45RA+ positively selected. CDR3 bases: TGTGCCAGCAGTTTAGGACGACCGACAGCCTCTGGAAACACCATATATTTT. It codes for CASSLGRPTASGNTIYF.